This entry lists 32 T cell receptor beta chains sequenced from one sample in a study of shared clonotypes between healthy human individuals. This table comes from immunoSEQ multiplex PCR, and its TCRdb copy is limited to in-frame clones, with some not included. The table shows some 2,500,000 clones, with 93% occurring only once. The specimen sequenced was naive CD4+ T cells from PBMCs. Subset indicated: CD45RA+ positively selected. The origin of the receptors is a man aged 18 to 29 in good health. Some clones in this sample may be carry-over from other donors' samples.

The chain combines TRBV6-1 with TRBJ2-7; 7 nucleotides line up with TRBD1. The CDR3 loop spans 19 amino acids. Germline loops: CDR1 MNHNS, CDR2 SASEGT. Losses at the gene ends were 1 base for V and 0 bases for J; bases not matched to a gene: 15. CDR3 sequence reads: CASSEVPERQGPSSYEQYF. CDR3 bases: TGTGCCAGCAGTGAAGTCCCGGAGCGACAGGGACCCAGCTCCTACGAGCAGTACTTC.

The V gene is TRBV6-1, the J gene TRBJ1-1, with 7 bases that match TRBD1. CDR1 is MNHNS, CDR2 SASEGT, per germline. There are 13 residues in the CDR3. V lost 8 bases, J lost 1 base, and 4 bases stayed unmatched. This CDR3 reads CASQGQPNTEAFF. CDR3 DNA sequence: TGTGCCAGCCAGGGACAGCCGAACACTGAAGCTTTCTTT.

In nucleotides, the CDR3 is TGTGCCAGCAGCCCAGGGGGGCGGTATGAAAAACTGTTTTTT. Its protein product is CASSPGGRYEKLFF. The chain carries TRBV7-8 and TRBJ1-4; the match to TRBD1 covers 7 bases. This CDR3 has 14 residues. J lost 6 bases, V lost 5 bases, and 6 bases had no gene match. Germline lookup yields CDR1 SGHVS and CDR2 FQNEAQ.

The rearrangement uses TRBV5-8 and TRBJ1-2, with 7 bases fitting TRBD1. The germline gives CDR1 SGHTS, CDR2 YDEGEE. The V gene end was trimmed by 2 bases and the J gene end by 2 bases; junction bases not matched to a gene: 6. This CDR3 has 15 amino acids. The CDR3 bases are TGTGCCAGCAGCTTCACGGGACAGTGGAACTATGGCTACACCTTC. This translates into CASSFTGQWNYGYTF.

With respect to this clone: Within the sample, other DNA sequences also encode this same CDR3. The genes are TRBV29-1 and TRBJ2-1; no reliable D call. CDR1 is SQVTM, CDR2 ANQGSEA, per germline. V was pared by 6 bases and J by 7 bases, with 7 bases between. This CDR3 contains 10 residues. The CDR3 DNA reads TGCAGCGTCGCCCATAATGAGCAGTTCTTC. This translates into CSVAHNEQFF.

This sequence joins TRBV5-1 and TRBJ1-2; TRBD1 might be the D (5 bases). This CDR3 region has 13 residues. Deletions cut 4 bases from V and 1 base from J, with 8 bases between. CDR1 is SGHRS and CDR2 is YFSETQ in the germline V gene. The CDR3 DNA is TGCGCCAGCAGCACGACAGTTAACTATGGCTACACCTTC. Amino acid sequence: CASSTTVNYGYTF. Combining the CDR3 with reference TRBV5-1 and TRBJ1-2 gives the whole variable domain KAGVTQTPRYLIKTRGQQVTLSCSPISGHRSVSWYQQTPGQGLQFLFEYFSETQRNKGNFPGRFSGRQFSNSRSEMNVSTLELGDSALYLCASSTTVNYGYTFGSGTRLTVV.

This chain uses TRBV27 with TRBJ2-1; D is tentatively TRBD1 or TRBD2 (5 bases each). Germline values: CDR1 MNHEY, CDR2 SMNVEV (reference sequence). V dropped 6 bases and J dropped 1 base, with 13 bases sitting between them. The CDR3 is made up of 15 amino acids. DNA of the CDR3: TGTGCCAGCAGCACCCCGGGGCTATCCTACAATGAGCAGTTCTTC. Its translation: CASSTPGLSYNEQFF.

The J gene is TRBJ2-2, the V gene TRBV9; D gene uncertain. Germline CDR1 and CDR2: SGDLS and YYNGEE. This CDR3 spans 14 amino acids. The V and J ends lost 1 base and 5 bases respectively, with 9 bases between them. The chain's CDR3 is CASSVFVDTGELFF. CDR3 coding DNA: TGTGCCAGCAGCGTATTCGTTGATACCGGGGAGCTGTTTTTT.

This clone was found a few times. V usage is TRBV29-1 and J usage is TRBJ1-5; D gene uncertain. This CDR3 is built from 10 residues. The V gene's germline CDR1 is SQVTM and CDR2 ANQGSEA. The CDR3 nucleotides are TGCAGGGAGTGCAATCAGCCCCAGCATTTT. Protein product: CRECNQPQHF.

V usage is TRBV11-2 and J usage is TRBJ1-5, with a weak D call TRBD1 (5 bases). V shed 1 base and J shed 5 bases, with 18 bases lying between them. The V gene's germline CDR1 is SGHAT and CDR2 FQNNGV. This CDR3 contains 17 residues. CDR3 coding DNA: TGTGCCAGCAGCTTAGTCTCCGGGACCGGTATTTATCAGCCCCAGCATTTT. Protein product: CASSLVSGTGIYQPQHF.

J is TRBJ1-4 and V is TRBV4-2; D unresolved. Germline CDR1 LGHNA, CDR2 YNFKEQ. V lost 5 bases to trimming and J lost 2 bases, with 9 bases between them. The CDR3 is 14 residues long. In nucleotides, the CDR3 is TGTGCCAGCAGCTCTTCCGGGACTAATGAAAAACTGTTTTTT. It is translated as CASSSSGTNEKLFF.

The genes are TRBV28 and TRBJ2-1; TRBD1 is a possible D gene (7 bases). V lost 4 bases and J lost 4, with 20 bases in between. There are 17 residues in the CDR3. Germline CDR1 is MDHEN and CDR2 is SYDVKM. CDR3 sequence reads: CASSSPGGPRTYNEQFF. In DNA form, the CDR3 reads TGTGCCAGCAGTTCTCCAGGGGGGCCCCGCACTTACAATGAGCAGTTCTTC. The entire variable domain, with the rest obtained from reference TRBV28 and TRBJ2-1, is as follows: DVKVTQSSRYLVKRTGEKVFLECVQDMDHENMFWYRQDPGLGLRLIYFSYDVKMKEKGDIPEGYSVSREKKERFSLILESASTNQTSMYLCASSSPGGPRTYNEQFFGPGTRLTVL.

The chain links TRBV18 to TRBJ1-2; 9 bases match TRBD1. The CDR3 is 14 amino acids. With V trimmed by 3 bases and J by 9 bases, 8 bases remained unmatched. Germline V gives CDR1 KGHSH, CDR2 LQKENI. CDR3 DNA sequence: TGTGCCAGCTCACCGTCGACAGGGGGAGGAAGCTACACCTTC. Translating it yields CASSPSTGGGSYTF.

A remark on this clone: The same CDR3 is also encoded by other DNA sequences in this sample. V is TRBV30 and J is TRBJ1-3; TRBD1 might be the D (5 bases). V was cut by 3 bases and J by 4 bases, with 10 bases left in between. Germline CDR1 GTSNPN, CDR2 SVGIG (reference sequence). The length of the CDR3 is 13 residues. The CDR3 region is CAWSVGPGNTIYF. The CDR3, as DNA: TGTGCCTGGAGCGTGGGGCCGGGAAACACCATATATTTT.

This sequence joins TRBV28 and TRBJ1-1; TRBD1 agrees at 7 bases. The junction had 10 bases not matched to a gene; V was cut back by 8 bases and J by 7 bases. This CDR3 spans 13 amino acids. The germline V gene has CDR1 MDHEN and CDR2 SYDVKM. CDR3: CASGTATTLEAFF. The DNA for the CDR3 is TGTGCCAGCGGGACAGCAACGACACTTGAAGCTTTCTTT. The variable domain in full, completed from reference TRBV28 and TRBJ1-1, reads DVKVTQSSRYLVKRTGEKVFLECVQDMDHENMFWYRQDPGLGLRLIYFSYDVKMKEKGDIPEGYSVSREKKERFSLILESASTNQTSMYLCASGTATTLEAFFGQGTRLTVV.

V gene TRBV11-3 combines with J gene TRBJ2-7; 11 bases line up with TRBD1. Germline V gene sequence: CDR1 SGHNT, CDR2 YENEEA. Germline trimming cut 2 bases from V and 3 bases from J; bases unmatched to any gene: 3. This CDR3 has 15 amino acids. DNA for the CDR3: TGTGCCAGCAGCTTACACGGGACAGGGGGCTACGAGCAGTACTTC. Its translation: CASSLHGTGGYEQYF.

As for this clone: Other DNA sequences within the sample encode an identical CDR3. The rearrangement links TRBV27 to TRBJ2-7; the match to TRBD1 covers 9 bases. The germline V gene has CDR1 MNHEY and CDR2 SMNVEV (reference sequence). Germline trimming cut 6 bases from V and 3 bases from J; bases unmatched to any gene: 3. The CDR3 spans 13 residues. For the CDR3, the DNA is TGTGCCAGCAGCCGACAGGGGGTCTACGAGCAGTACTTC. Its translation: CASSRQGVYEQYF.

The V and J genes are TRBV11-2 and TRBJ2-7; tentative D call: TRBD2 (6 bases). Germline lookup yields CDR1 SGHAT and CDR2 FQNNGV. There are 16 residues in the CDR3. Trimming shortened V by 0 bases and J by 2 bases, and 14 bases separated the two germline ends. The CDR3 is CASSLDPLARTYEQYF. The DNA of the CDR3 is TGTGCCAGCAGCTTAGATCCCCTAGCGCGCACCTACGAGCAGTACTTC.

As for this clone: Within the sample, other DNA sequences also encode this same CDR3. The chain couples TRBV4-2 to TRBJ1-5; weak D call: TRBD1 (5 bases). Germline lookup yields CDR1 LGHNA and CDR2 YNFKEQ. This CDR3 comprises 14 residues. Trimming shortened V by 0 bases and J by 2 bases, and 5 bases separated the two germline ends. The CDR3 region has the DNA TGTGCCAGCAGCCAAGAAGGGGGCAATCAGCCCCAGCATTTT. Protein: CASSQEGGNQPQHF.

J is TRBJ2-3 and V is TRBV5-1; a weak D match, TRBD2 (6 bases). Germline lookup yields CDR1 SGHRS and CDR2 YFSETQ. V shed 9 bases and J shed 0 bases, with 14 bases lying between them. This CDR3 is 14 amino acids long. The CDR3 sequence is CATSEGLSTDTQYF. Written as DNA, the CDR3 is TGCGCCACCTCTGAGGGACTTAGCACAGATACGCAGTATTTT.

The J gene is TRBJ1-5, the V gene TRBV28, with D possibly TRBD1 on 5 matching bases. The CDR3 length is 14 residues. CDR1 is MDHEN, CDR2 SYDVKM, per germline. Trimming removed 8 bases at V and 4 bases at J, with 15 bases between. This CDR3 is CASLGQVGNQPQHF. As DNA, the CDR3 is TGTGCCAGCCTGGGGCAGGTTGGAAATCAGCCCCAGCATTTT.

The chain recombines TRBV6-1 with TRBJ2-2, with D perhaps assigned TRBD1 or TRBD2 (5 bases each). The CDR3 is 14 amino acids. Germline V lookup: CDR1 MNHNS, CDR2 SASEGT. Trimming left V 6 bases short and J 6 bases short, with 14 bases between. The CDR3 region is CASSRASTSGELFF. The CDR3 coding sequence is TGTGCCAGCAGCAGGGCTAGCACCTCCGGGGAGCTGTTTTTT.

The chain couples TRBV28 to TRBJ1-3; TRBD1 might be the D (5 bases). The CDR3 runs 18 residues. Germline V gene sequence: CDR1 MDHEN, CDR2 SYDVKM. Trimming took 4 bases from V and 0 from J, leaving 19 bases between them. The CDR3 loop reads CASSYWYGTPNSGNTIYF. DNA for the CDR3: TGTGCCAGCAGTTACTGGTACGGGACTCCTAACTCTGGAAACACCATATATTTT.

The chain employs TRBV7-3 and TRBJ2-7, with 10 nucleotides matching TRBD2. CDR1 is SGHTA, CDR2 FQGTGA, per germline. The CDR3 is 16 amino acids. V lost 2 bases, J lost 4 bases, and 8 bases stayed unmatched. The CDR3 reads CASSLARTSGSYEQYF. DNA of the CDR3: TGTGCCAGCAGCTTAGCCCGGACTAGCGGATCATACGAGCAGTACTTC. The full variable domain, completed using reference TRBV7-3 and TRBJ2-7, is GAGVSQTPSNKVTEKGKYVELRCDPISGHTALYWYRQSLGQGPEFLIYFQGTGAADDSGLPNDRFFAVRPEGSVSTLKIQRTERGDSAVYLCASSLARTSGSYEQYFGPGTRLTVT.

The sample holds one count of this clone. The gene calls are TRBV5-4 and TRBJ2-4; 8 positions match TRBD1. V was pared by 6 bases and J by 4 bases, with 12 bases of the junction left unmatched. The CDR3 consists of 16 residues. Germline V gene data show CDR1 as SGHNT and CDR2 as YYREEE (reference sequence). CDR3 in DNA: TGTGCCAGCACCGCTTCCCCAGGGGGCACAAAAAACATTCAGTACTTC. Translation: CASTASPGGTKNIQYF.

This rearrangement joins TRBV5-1 to TRBJ1-2; TRBD1 matches 8 bases. The V segment lost 7 bases and the J segment 5 bases; nucleotides outside the gene matches: 7. CDR1 is SGHRS and CDR2 is YFSETQ in the germline V gene. CDR3 length: 13 residues. The CDR3 region has the DNA TGCGCCAGCCACGAAGGGACAGGTTATGGCTACACCTTC. The encoded protein is CASHEGTGYGYTF.

The chain carries TRBV21-1 and TRBJ2-5; the table's TRBD2 call for D was not verified on the DNA. TRBV21-1 is a pseudogene. The CDR3 covers 15 residues. The CDR3, as DNA: TGTGCCAGCAGCACGGCGTACAAAGAGCGAGAGACCCAGTACTTC. It codes for CASSTAYKERETQYF.

As for this clone: This sample also contains other DNA sequences that code for the same CDR3. DNA for the CDR3: TGTGCCAGCAGCGGGGACAGTCAAGAGACCCAGTACTTC. Translation gives CASSGDSQETQYF. The rearrangement uses TRBV5-5 and TRBJ2-5, with 7 bases fitting TRBD1. The CDR3 sequence is 13 residues long. Germline CDR1 is SGHKS and CDR2 is YYEKEE (reference sequence). V shed 4 bases, J shed 2 bases, and the junction held 2 bases outside the gene matches.

This chain uses TRBV18 with TRBJ1-4; 8 bases line up with TRBD1. This CDR3 is 14 amino acids long. Germline CDR1 and CDR2: KGHSH and LQKENI. The junction had 5 bases not matched to a gene; V was cut back by 4 bases and J by 7 bases. For the CDR3, the DNA is TGTGCCAGCTCACAGGACAGGGCGACTGAAAAACTGTTTTTT. As protein: CASSQDRATEKLFF.

V gene TRBV28 combines with J gene TRBJ1-2; 9 bases fit TRBD1. V was clipped by 8 bases and J by 8 bases; unmatched bases: 15. The CDR3 is 15 residues long. The germline V gene has CDR1 MDHEN and CDR2 SYDVKM. The chain's CDR3 is CASRGQGIRWFGYTF. The CDR3 bases are TGTGCCAGCCGGGGACAGGGAATACGGTGGTTCGGCTACACCTTC.

The chain is built from TRBV5-4 and TRBJ2-7; maybe TRBD1 (6 bases). The length of the CDR3 is 14 residues. CDR1 and CDR2 from the germline V gene are SGHNT and YYREEE (reference sequence). V lost 4 bases and J lost 2, with 13 bases in between. The CDR3 bases are TGTGCCAGCAGCGCCGGGACATCGCCCTACGAGCAGTACTTC. This encodes CASSAGTSPYEQYF.

A word on this clone: At the DNA level, this CDR3 is encoded by other sequences in the same sample as well. V gene TRBV7-9 combines with J gene TRBJ1-1; 8 bases line up with TRBD1. Germline V gene lookup returns CDR1 SEHNR and CDR2 FQNEAQ (reference sequence). This CDR3 has 14 amino acids. V gave up 4 bases and J gave up 5 bases; unmatched junction bases: 6. The CDR3 DNA sequence: TGTGCCAGCAGCTCACAGGGGGGAGAAACTGAAGCTTTCTTT. Its protein product is CASSSQGGETEAFF.